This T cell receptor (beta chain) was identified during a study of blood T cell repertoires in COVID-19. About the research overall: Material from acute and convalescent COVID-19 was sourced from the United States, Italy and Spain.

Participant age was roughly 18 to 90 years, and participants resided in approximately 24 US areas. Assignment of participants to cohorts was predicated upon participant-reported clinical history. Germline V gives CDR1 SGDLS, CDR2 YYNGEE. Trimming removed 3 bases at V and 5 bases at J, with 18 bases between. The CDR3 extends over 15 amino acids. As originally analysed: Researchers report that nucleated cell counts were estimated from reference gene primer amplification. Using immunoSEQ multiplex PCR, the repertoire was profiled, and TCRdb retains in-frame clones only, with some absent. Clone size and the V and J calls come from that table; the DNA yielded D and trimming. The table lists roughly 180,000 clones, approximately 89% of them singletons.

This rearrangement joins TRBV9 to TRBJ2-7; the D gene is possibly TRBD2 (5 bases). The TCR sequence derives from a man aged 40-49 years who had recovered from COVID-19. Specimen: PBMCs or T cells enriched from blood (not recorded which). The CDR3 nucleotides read TGTGCCAGCAGCGCCCGGGAAGGGCCGAACAACGAGCAGTACTTC. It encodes CASSAREGPNNEQYF.